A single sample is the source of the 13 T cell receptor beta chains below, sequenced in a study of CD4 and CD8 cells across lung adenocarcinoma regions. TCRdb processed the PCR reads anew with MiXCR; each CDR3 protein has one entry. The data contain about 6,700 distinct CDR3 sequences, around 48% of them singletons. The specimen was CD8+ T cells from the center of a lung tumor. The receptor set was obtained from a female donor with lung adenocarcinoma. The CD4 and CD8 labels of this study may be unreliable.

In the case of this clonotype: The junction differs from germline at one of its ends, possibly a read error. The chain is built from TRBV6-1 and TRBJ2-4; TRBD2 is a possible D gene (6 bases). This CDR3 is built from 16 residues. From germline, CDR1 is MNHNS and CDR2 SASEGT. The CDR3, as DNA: TGTGCCAGCGGGGGGTCTGGCGGGCGTGGCCCAGAGACCCAGTATTTC. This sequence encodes CASGGSGGRGPETQYF.

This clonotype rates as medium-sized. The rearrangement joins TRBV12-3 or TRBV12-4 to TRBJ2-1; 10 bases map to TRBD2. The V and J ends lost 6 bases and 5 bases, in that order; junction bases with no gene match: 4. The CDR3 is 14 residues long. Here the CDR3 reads CASRTSGSNNEQFF. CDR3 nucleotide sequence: TGTGCCAGCAGGACTAGCGGGTCCAACAATGAGCAGTTCTTC.

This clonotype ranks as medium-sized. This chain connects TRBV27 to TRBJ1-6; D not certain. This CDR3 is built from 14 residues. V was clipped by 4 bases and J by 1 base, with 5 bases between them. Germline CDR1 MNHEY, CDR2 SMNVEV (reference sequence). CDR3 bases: TGTGCCAGCAGTTCTGCATCCTATAATTCACCCCTCCACTTT. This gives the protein CASSSASYNSPLHF.

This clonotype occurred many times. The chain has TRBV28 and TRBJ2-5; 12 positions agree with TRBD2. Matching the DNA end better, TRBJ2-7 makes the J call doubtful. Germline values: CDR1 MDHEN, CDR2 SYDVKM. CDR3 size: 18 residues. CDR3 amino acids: CASSYRLRLAGGSHEQYF. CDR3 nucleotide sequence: TGTGCCAGCAGTTATAGGCTGAGGCTAGCGGGAGGGAGTCACGAGCAGTACTTC.

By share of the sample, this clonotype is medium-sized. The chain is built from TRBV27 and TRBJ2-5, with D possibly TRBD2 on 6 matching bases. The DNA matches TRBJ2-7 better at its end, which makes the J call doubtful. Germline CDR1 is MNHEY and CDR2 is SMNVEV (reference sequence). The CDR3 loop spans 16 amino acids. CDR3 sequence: CASTELGTSSPGEQYF. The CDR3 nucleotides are TGTGCCAGCACCGAACTCGGGACTTCGAGCCCGGGCGAGCAGTACTTC.

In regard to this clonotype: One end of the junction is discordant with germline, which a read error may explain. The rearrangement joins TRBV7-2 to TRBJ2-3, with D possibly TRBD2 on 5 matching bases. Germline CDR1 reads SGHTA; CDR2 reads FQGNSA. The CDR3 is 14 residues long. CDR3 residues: CASTGVGSTETQYF. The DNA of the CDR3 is TGTGCGAGCACCGGGGTAGGTAGCACAGAGACGCAGTATTTT.

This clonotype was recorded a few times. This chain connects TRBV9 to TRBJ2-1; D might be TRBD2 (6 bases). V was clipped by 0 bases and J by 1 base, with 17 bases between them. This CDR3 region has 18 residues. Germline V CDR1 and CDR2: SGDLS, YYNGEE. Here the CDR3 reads CASSVGPGGSRSYNEQFF. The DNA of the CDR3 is TGTGCCAGCAGCGTAGGCCCCGGGGGTTCAAGGTCCTACAATGAGCAGTTCTTC.

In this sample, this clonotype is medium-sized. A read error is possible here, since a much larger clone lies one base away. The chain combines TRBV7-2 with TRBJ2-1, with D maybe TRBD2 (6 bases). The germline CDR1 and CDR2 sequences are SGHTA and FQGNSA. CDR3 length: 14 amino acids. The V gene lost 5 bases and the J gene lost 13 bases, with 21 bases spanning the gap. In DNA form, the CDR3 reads TGTGCCAGCAGCCCGGACTACCTACAAGAGACCCAGTTCTTC. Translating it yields CASSPDYLQETQFF.

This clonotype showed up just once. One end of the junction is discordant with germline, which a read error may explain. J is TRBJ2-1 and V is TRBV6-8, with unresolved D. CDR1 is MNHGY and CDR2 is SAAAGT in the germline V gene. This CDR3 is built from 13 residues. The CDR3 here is CASRDRDQETQYF. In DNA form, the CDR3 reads TGTGCCAGCAGGGACCGAGACCAAGAGACCCAGTATTTC.

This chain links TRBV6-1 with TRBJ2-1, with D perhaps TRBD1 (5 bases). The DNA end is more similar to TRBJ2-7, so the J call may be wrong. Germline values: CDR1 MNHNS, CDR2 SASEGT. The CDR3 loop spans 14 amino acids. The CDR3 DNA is TGTGCCAGCAGTGAACTGCAGGGCGCATCTACGCAGTACTTC. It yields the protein CASSELQGASTQYF.

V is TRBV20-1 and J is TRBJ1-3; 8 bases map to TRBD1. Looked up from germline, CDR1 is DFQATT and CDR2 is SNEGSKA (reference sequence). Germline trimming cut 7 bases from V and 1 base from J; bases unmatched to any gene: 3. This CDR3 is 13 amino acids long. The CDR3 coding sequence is TGCAGTGTGCGGACAGGGTCTGGAAACACCATATATTTT. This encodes CSVRTGSGNTIYF.

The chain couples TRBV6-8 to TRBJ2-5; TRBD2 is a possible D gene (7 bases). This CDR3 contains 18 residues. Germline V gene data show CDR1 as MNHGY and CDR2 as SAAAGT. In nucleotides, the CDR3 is TGTGCGGGTTCTGCTGCGGGGACTGGGGGGAGGGGGACAGAGACCCAGTACTTC. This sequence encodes CAGSAAGTGGRGTETQYF.

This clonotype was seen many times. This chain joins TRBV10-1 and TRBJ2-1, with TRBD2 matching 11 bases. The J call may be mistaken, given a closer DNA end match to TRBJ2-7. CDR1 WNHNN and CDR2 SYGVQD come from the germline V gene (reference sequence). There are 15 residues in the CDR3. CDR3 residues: CASSEGLAGRNEQYF. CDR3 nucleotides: TGCGCCAGCAGTGAGGGACTAGCGGGTCGCAATGAGCAGTACTTC.